These 30 T cell receptor beta chains were sequenced from one sample in a study of blood T cell repertoires in COVID-19. TCRdb's copy holds only in-frame clones and misses some; the assay was immunoSEQ multiplex PCR. Altogether tens of thousands of clones are present, about four fifths being singletons, with the ten largest covering roughly 16%. Input material: peripheral blood. Source of these receptors: a woman over 75 with acute or convalescent COVID-19.

This chain uses TRBV7-3 with TRBJ1-1, with 8 bases that match TRBD1. CDR1 is SGHTA and CDR2 is FQGTGA in the germline V gene. The CDR3 is made up of 14 amino acids. After removal of 5 bases from V and 4 bases from J, the junction contained 6 bases not matched to a gene. In DNA form, the CDR3 reads TGTGCCAGCAGCCCGACGGACAGGGTCACTGAAGCTTTCTTT. Translated, it gives CASSPTDRVTEAFF.

The chain recombines TRBV2 with TRBJ2-3; 12 nucleotides agree with TRBD2. J lost 2 bases, V lost 4 bases, and 7 bases had no gene match. The CDR3 consists of 17 residues. Germline CDR1 reads SNHLY; CDR2 reads FYNNEI. The CDR3 DNA reads TGTGCCAGCAGTGGTCTAGCGGGGGGGCGTTACACAGATACGCAGTATTTT. Residues: CASSGLAGGRYTDTQYF.

J is TRBJ2-1 and V is TRBV5-4; D remains unclear. Germline values: CDR1 SGHNT, CDR2 YYREEE (reference sequence). Trimming removed 0 bases at V and 4 bases at J, with 11 bases between. The CDR3 sequence is 15 residues long. This CDR3 is CASSLDSGYYNEQFF. CDR3 nucleotides: TGTGCCAGCAGCTTGGACTCAGGTTATTACAATGAGCAGTTCTTC.

The J gene is TRBJ1-3, the V gene TRBV28, with D possibly matching TRBD1 (5 bases). Per the germline V gene, CDR1 is MDHEN and CDR2 is SYDVKM. Trimming stripped 7 bases from V and 0 bases from J, with 13 bases between. The CDR3 loop spans 15 amino acids. The CDR3 loop is CASTGGPSSGNTIYF. The CDR3 region has the DNA TGTGCCAGCACCGGGGGTCCAAGCTCTGGAAACACCATATATTTT.

This chain uses TRBV7-9 with TRBJ2-1; a weak D match, TRBD2 (5 bases). This CDR3 comprises 13 residues. Germline CDR1 and CDR2: SEHNR and FQNEAQ (reference sequence). V was cut by 5 bases and J by 9 bases, with 14 bases left in between. CDR3 protein: CASSQGSGVEQFF. As DNA, the CDR3 is TGTGCCAGCAGCCAAGGGTCCGGGGTTGAGCAGTTCTTC.

The V gene is TRBV4-3, the J gene TRBJ1-6; 9 nucleotides agree with TRBD1. CDR1 LGHNA and CDR2 YSLEER come from the germline V gene. The length of the CDR3 is 20 residues. The J segment lost 8 bases and the V segment lost 0 bases, leaving 17 bases of the junction unmatched. Written as DNA, the CDR3 is TGCGCCAGCAGCCAAGATTACGCCAGGGGAGCGGGGACAGGGCATTCACCCCTCCACTTT. It encodes CASSQDYARGAGTGHSPLHF.

The chain uses TRBV6-5 and TRBJ2-7; D possibly corresponds to TRBD1 (6 bases). V gave up 2 bases and J gave up 3 bases, with 14 bases separating them. The CDR3 spans 15 residues. Germline V gene sequence: CDR1 MNHEY, CDR2 SVGAGI. In DNA form, the CDR3 reads TGTGCCAGCAGTTACCCGGAGAGGGGGAACTACGAGCAGTACTTC. Residues: CASSYPERGNYEQYF.

The rearrangement links TRBV5-1 to TRBJ2-3; 9 bases map to TRBD2. CDR1 SGHRS and CDR2 YFSETQ come from the germline V gene. The CDR3 sequence is 16 residues long. Unmatched junction bases numbered 13, after V lost 5 bases and J lost 6 bases. CDR3 amino acids: CASSQDPRGGSDTQYF. CDR3 nucleotides: TGCGCCAGCAGTCAGGACCCGCGGGGGGGTTCGGATACGCAGTATTTT.

This sequence joins TRBV10-1 and TRBJ2-1, with TRBD2 identical over 9 bases. V was pared by 2 bases and J by 3 bases, with 5 bases of the junction left unmatched. The CDR3 totals 16 residues. CDR1 is WNHNN and CDR2 is SYGVQD in the germline V gene (reference sequence). The CDR3 DNA is TGCGCCAGCAGTGAGATACCAGCGGGGGGCTACAATGAGCAGTTCTTC. It specifies CASSEIPAGGYNEQFF.

This clone was picked up one time. In the same sample, other DNA sequences code for this CDR3. The chain joins TRBV20-1 to TRBJ2-1; TRBD2 matches at 7 bases. CDR1 is DFQATT, CDR2 SNEGSKA, per germline (reference sequence). With 3 bases clipped from V and 9 bases from J, the junction kept 2 bases outside the gene matches. The CDR3 extends over 11 amino acids. The CDR3 DNA is TGCAGTGCTAGGCGCGGGGGTGAGCAGTTCTTC. Protein: CSARRGGEQFF.

V and J are TRBV7-3 and TRBJ2-1; unclear D gene. This CDR3 is built from 15 residues. V was clipped by 4 bases and J by 0 bases, with 10 bases between them. Per germline, CDR1 SGHTA and CDR2 FQGTGA. This CDR3 reads CASSSRLVSYNEQFF. In DNA, the CDR3 is TGTGCCAGCAGCTCCCGACTCGTCTCCTACAATGAGCAGTTCTTC.

The table lists this clone with a few counts. This chain links TRBV3-1 (or the pseudogene TRBV3-2) with TRBJ1-5, with a possible D match to TRBD1 (5 bases). Deletions cut 4 bases from V and 0 bases from J, with 10 bases between. This CDR3 is 15 amino acids long. CDR1 is LGHDT, CDR2 YNNKEL, per germline (reference sequence). The CDR3 nucleotides are TGTGCCAGCAGCCCGACAGAGAATAGCAATCAGCCCCAGCATTTT. Its protein product is CASSPTENSNQPQHF.

The CDR3 DNA follows: TGTGCCAGCAGCTTTTTAACTAGTTCCTACGAGCAGTACTTC. This sequence encodes CASSFLTSSYEQYF. This chain uses TRBV5-5 with TRBJ2-7; D may be TRBD2 (5 bases). The CDR3 sequence is 14 residues long. Per the germline V gene, CDR1 is SGHKS and CDR2 is YYEKEE (reference sequence). V lost 2 bases and J lost 1, with 10 bases in between.

CDR3 sequence reads: CASRMDSGTSTYEQYF. As DNA, the CDR3 is TGTGCCAGTAGAATGGACTCCGGGACTTCTACCTACGAGCAGTACTTC. V usage is TRBV19 and J usage is TRBJ2-7, with D perhaps TRBD2 (6 bases). The CDR3 length is 16 residues. The germline V gene encodes CDR1 LNHDA and CDR2 SQIVND (reference sequence). V lost 6 bases, J lost 2 bases, and 20 bases lay in between.

The V call is TRBV6-6, the J call TRBJ1-2; tentative D call: TRBD1 (5 bases). CDR1 is MNHNY, CDR2 SVGAGI, per germline (reference sequence). CDR3 length: 15 residues. V was cut by 2 bases and J by 4 bases, with 14 bases left in between. DNA of the CDR3: TGTGCCAGCAGTTACCCGATTGAAACAGGCTATGGCTACACCTTC. Its protein is CASSYPIETGYGYTF.

V gene TRBV6-1 combines with J gene TRBJ1-5, with 8 positions matching TRBD1. The germline gives CDR1 MNHNS, CDR2 SASEGT. The V segment lost 3 bases and the J segment 0 bases; nucleotides outside the gene matches: 4. This CDR3 is built from 16 residues. CDR3 sequence: CASSEGQVNSNQPQHF. CDR3 nucleotide sequence: TGTGCCAGCAGTGAGGGACAGGTGAATAGCAATCAGCCCCAGCATTTT.

V gene TRBV7-9 combines with J gene TRBJ2-5, with 12 bases matching TRBD2. The CDR3 length is 14 residues. CDR1 is SEHNR and CDR2 is FQNEAQ in the germline V gene (reference sequence). Trimming at V came to 7 bases and at J to 7 bases, leaving 7 bases not matched to a gene. The CDR3 loop reads CASTLAGGPVTQYF. The CDR3 DNA reads as TGTGCCAGCACCCTAGCGGGGGGGCCGGTGACCCAGTACTTC.

This clone was recorded once. The chain is built from TRBV7-2 and TRBJ2-7; D is possibly TRBD2 (6 bases). The V gene's germline CDR1 is SGHTA and CDR2 FQGNSA. V dropped 1 base and J dropped 9 bases, with 22 bases sitting between them. The CDR3 covers 16 residues. The CDR3 sequence: CASSLDQQAGRMGQYF. For the CDR3, the DNA is TGTGCCAGCAGCTTAGACCAACAAGCGGGCCGGATGGGGCAGTACTTC. The full variable domain, its missing parts supplied by reference TRBV7-2 and TRBJ2-7, is GAGVSQSPSNKVTEKGKDVELRCDPISGHTALYWYRQSLGQGLEFLIYFQGNSAPDKSGLPSDRFSAERTGGSVSTLTIQRTQQEDSAVYLCASSLDQQAGRMGQYFGPGTRLTVT.

This chain joins TRBV27 and TRBJ1-5; D uncertain. This CDR3 is 13 amino acids long. Trimming removed 2 bases from V and 3 bases from J, with 5 bases in between. Looked up from germline, CDR1 is MNHEY and CDR2 is SMNVEV (reference sequence). The CDR3: CASSLGDNQPQHF. CDR3 nucleotide sequence: TGTGCCAGCAGTTTAGGAGACAATCAGCCCCAGCATTTT.

This clone was picked up one time. The CDR3 DNA reads TGCGCCAGCAGCTTGTCTACCTCTGGAAACACCATATATTTT. As protein: CASSLSTSGNTIYF. The rearrangement uses TRBV5-1 and TRBJ1-3; D call uncertain. Trimming took 1 base from V and 0 from J, leaving 5 bases between them. Germline V CDR1 and CDR2: SGHRS, YFSETQ. The CDR3 extends over 14 amino acids.

This rearrangement joins TRBV5-4 to TRBJ1-2; 9 bases map to TRBD1. Germline trimming cut 4 bases from V and 6 bases from J; bases unmatched to any gene: 4. The CDR3 extends over 13 amino acids. Per the germline V gene, CDR1 is SGHNT and CDR2 is YYREEE (reference sequence). CDR3 nucleotides: TGTGCCAGCAGCCCCTGGACAGGGGATGGCTACACCTTC. Protein sequence: CASSPWTGDGYTF. The whole variable domain, remainder taken from reference TRBV5-4 and TRBJ1-2, is ETGVTQSPTHLIKTRGQQVTLRCSSQSGHNTVSWYQQALGQGPQFIFQYYREEENGRGNFPPRFSGLQFPNYSSELNVNALELDDSALYLCASSPWTGDGYTFGSGTRLTVV.

J is TRBJ1-5 and V is TRBV19; D unresolved. The ends were cut back, 2 bases at V and 5 bases at J, with 13 bases in the middle. CDR3 length: 15 residues. CDR1 LNHDA and CDR2 SQIVND come from the germline V gene (reference sequence). CDR3 nucleotide sequence: TGTGCCAGTAGTATACGAGTACAGCTTGATCAGCCCCAGCATTTT. Residues: CASSIRVQLDQPQHF.

This clone has only one observation. This rearrangement joins TRBV18 to TRBJ2-7; 8 bases line up with TRBD1. The CDR3 is 13 amino acids. CDR1 is KGHSH and CDR2 is LQKENI in the germline V gene. The J segment lost 4 bases and the V segment lost 3 bases, leaving 2 bases of the junction unmatched. CDR3 protein: CASSPGTGYEQYF. The CDR3 region has the DNA TGTGCCAGCTCACCGGGGACAGGATACGAGCAGTACTTC. Variable domain in full (rest from reference TRBV18 and TRBJ2-7): NAGVMQNPRHLVRRRGQEARLRCSPMKGHSHVYWYRQLPEEGLKFMVYLQKENIIDESGMPKERFSAEFPKEGPSILRIQQVVRGDSAAYFCASSPGTGYEQYFGPGTRLTVT.

V and J are TRBV5-4 and TRBJ2-2; 7 bases match TRBD1. Germline V gene data show CDR1 as SGHNT and CDR2 as YYREEE (reference sequence). This CDR3 spans 14 amino acids. Trimming took 6 bases from V and 6 from J; bases not matched to a gene: 8. The CDR3 loop is CASNRDSIAGELFF. DNA for the CDR3: TGTGCCAGCAACCGGGACAGTATCGCCGGGGAGCTGTTTTTT.

The V call is TRBV6-5, the J call TRBJ1-5; D not resolved. Between the trimmed V and J ends, which lost 0 bases and 4 bases, there was a span of 13 bases. The length of the CDR3 is 16 residues. Germline lookup yields CDR1 MNHEY and CDR2 SVGAGI. The CDR3 sequence is CASSYSTAGGNQPQHF. For the CDR3, the DNA is TGTGCCAGCAGTTACTCGACGGCAGGCGGGAATCAGCCCCAGCATTTT.

This clone was observed once. The genes are TRBV10-3 and TRBJ2-6, with TRBD2 as a possible D gene (5 bases). The germline V gene encodes CDR1 ENHRY and CDR2 SYGVKD. Trimming took 10 bases from V and 0 from J, leaving 16 bases between them. CDR3 length equals 16 residues. This CDR3 reads CASSSGIFSGANVLTF. The CDR3 DNA reads TGTGCCAGCTCCTCGGGGATTTTCTCTGGGGCCAACGTCCTGACTTTC.

The chain carries TRBV2 and TRBJ2-7, with 9 positions matching TRBD1. The V and J ends lost 5 bases and 2 bases, in that order; junction bases with no gene match: 7. Germline V gene lookup returns CDR1 SNHLY and CDR2 FYNNEI. This CDR3 has 15 amino acids. DNA of the CDR3: TGTGCCAGCAGTTCGGGACAGGGCGCCCCCTACGAGCAGTACTTC. It translates to CASSSGQGAPYEQYF.

The chain uses TRBV2 and TRBJ2-7; TRBD2 is a possible D gene (6 bases). V lost 11 bases, J lost 3 bases, and 14 bases lay in between. The CDR3 runs to 12 residues. Germline assignment: CDR1 SNHLY and CDR2 FYNNEI. CDR3 sequence reads: CAGRDSFYEQYF. CDR3 DNA sequence: TGTGCCGGCCGGGACTCCTTCTACGAGCAGTACTTC.

J is TRBJ1-1 and V is TRBV6-5, with 11 positions matching TRBD1. V shed 5 bases and J 4 bases; nucleotides not matched to a gene: 6. The CDR3 totals 15 residues. Germline CDR1 and CDR2: MNHEY and SVGAGI. CDR3 nucleotides: TGTGCCAGCAGTCTCCGGACAGGGGGCGTCACTGAAGCTTTCTTT. As protein: CASSLRTGGVTEAFF.

Only one count was recorded for this clone. This chain links TRBV2 with TRBJ1-2; D unclear. The germline CDR1 and CDR2 sequences are SNHLY and FYNNEI. This CDR3 contains 13 residues. V was pared by 7 bases and J by 4 bases, with 13 bases between. The CDR3 DNA reads TGTGCCAGCACTATGCGGTCGGTCTATGGCTACACCTTC. This codes for CASTMRSVYGYTF.